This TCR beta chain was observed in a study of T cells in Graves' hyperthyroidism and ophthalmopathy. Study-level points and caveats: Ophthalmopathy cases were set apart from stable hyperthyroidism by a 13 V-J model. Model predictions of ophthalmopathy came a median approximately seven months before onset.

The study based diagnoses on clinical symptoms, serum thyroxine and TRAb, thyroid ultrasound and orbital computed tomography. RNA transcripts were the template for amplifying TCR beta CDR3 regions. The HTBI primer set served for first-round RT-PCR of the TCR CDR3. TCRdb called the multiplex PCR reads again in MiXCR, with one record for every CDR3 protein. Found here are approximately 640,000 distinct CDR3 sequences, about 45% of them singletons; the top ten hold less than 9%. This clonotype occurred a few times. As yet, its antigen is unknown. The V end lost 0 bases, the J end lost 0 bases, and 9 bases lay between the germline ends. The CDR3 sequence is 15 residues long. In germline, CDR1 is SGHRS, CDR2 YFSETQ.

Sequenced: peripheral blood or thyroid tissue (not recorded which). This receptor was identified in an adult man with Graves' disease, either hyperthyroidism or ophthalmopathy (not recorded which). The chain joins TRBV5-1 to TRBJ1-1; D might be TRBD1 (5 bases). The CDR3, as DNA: TGCGCCAGCAGCTTGGGACAGAACATGAACACTGAAGCTTTCTTT. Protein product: CASSLGQNMNTEAFF.